This T cell receptor (beta chain) comes out of a study of shared clonotypes between healthy human individuals. V lost 1 base to trimming and J lost 3 bases; unmatched junction nucleotides: 7. The length of the CDR3 is 16 residues. Germline loops: CDR1 SGDLS, CDR2 YYNGEE. Profiled with immunoSEQ multiplex PCR; TCRdb holds only in-frame clones, not every one. This repertoire shows hundreds of thousands of clones, about 85% found once; its top ten account for less than 15%. Source material: PBMCs. The sequence derives from a woman between 40 and 50 years old in good health. Some clones in this sample may be carry-over from other donors' samples. This chain connects TRBV9 to TRBJ2-3; 8 nucleotides align to TRBD2. The CDR3 sequence is CASSVNSGLVTDTQYF. In DNA, the CDR3 is TGTGCCAGCAGCGTAAATTCGGGACTAGTGACAGATACGCAGTATTTT.